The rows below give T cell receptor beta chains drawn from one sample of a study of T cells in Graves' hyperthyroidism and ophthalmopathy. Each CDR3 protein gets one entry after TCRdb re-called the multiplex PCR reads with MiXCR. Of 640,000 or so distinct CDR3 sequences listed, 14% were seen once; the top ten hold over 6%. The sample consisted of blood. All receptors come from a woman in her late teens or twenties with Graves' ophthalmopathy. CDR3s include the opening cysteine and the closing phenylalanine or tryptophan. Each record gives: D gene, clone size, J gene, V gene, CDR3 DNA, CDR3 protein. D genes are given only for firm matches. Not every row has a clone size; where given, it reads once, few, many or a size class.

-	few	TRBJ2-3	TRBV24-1	TGTGCCACCAGTGACCCGGGGGCTTATACGCAGTATTTT	CATSDPGAYTQYF
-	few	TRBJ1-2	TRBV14	TGTGCCAGCAGCCAAGGCGGAGACTCTTACTATGGCTACACCTTC	CASSQGGDSYYGYTF
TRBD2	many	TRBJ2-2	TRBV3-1	TGTGCCAGCAGCCCTTGGACTAGCGGGAGGGACGGGGAGCTGTTTTTT	CASSPWTSGRDGELFF
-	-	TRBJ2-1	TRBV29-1	TGCAGCGGAGCTTCAAGGGTGGTTTCCAATGAGCAGTTCTTC	CSGASRVVSNEQFF
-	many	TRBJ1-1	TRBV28	TGTGCCAGCAGGCCGTTCGAGAACACTGAAGCTTTCTTT	CASRPFENTEAFF
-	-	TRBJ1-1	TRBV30	TGTGCCTGGAGTGTTGATCCCAGAGTTCCCAGCTCGCTCATGAACACTGAAGCTTTCTTT	CAWSVDPRVPSSLMNTEAFF
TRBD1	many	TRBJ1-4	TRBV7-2	TGTGCCAGCAGCTTCCTTATGGGACAGGACAAACTGTTTTTT	CASSFLMGQDKLFF
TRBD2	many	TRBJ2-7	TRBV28	TGTGCCAGCAGTCCACCTCCCGGTAGCGGGAGATACGAGCAGTACTTC	CASSPPPGSGRYEQYF
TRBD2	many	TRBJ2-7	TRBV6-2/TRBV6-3	TGTGCCAGCAGTTACCGCCTTCTTGAAAGACTAGCGGGAGGCGTGGACTACGAGCAGTACTTC	CASSYRLLERLAGGVDYEQYF
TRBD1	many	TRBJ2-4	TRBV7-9	TGTGCCAGCAGCTCATTTGGGACAGGAAAAAACATTCAGTACTTC	CASSSFGTGKNIQYF
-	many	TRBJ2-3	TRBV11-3	TGTGCCAGCAGCTTGTTGGTTGGGTCAATGGATACGCAGTATTTT	CASSLLVGSMDTQYF
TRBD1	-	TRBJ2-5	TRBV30	TGTGCCTGGACAGGGGGCGAGACCCAGTACTTC	CAWTGGETQYF
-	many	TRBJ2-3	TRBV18	TGTGCCAGCTCACCACTCGCTAGCACAGATACGCAGTATTTT	CASSPLASTDTQYF
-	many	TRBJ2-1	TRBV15	TGTGCCACCAGCAGAGACAGGGAATCCTACAATGAGCAGTTCTTC	CATSRDRESYNEQFF
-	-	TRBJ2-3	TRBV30	TGTGCCTGGTCTGGGGCGGAAGATACGCAGTATTTT	CAWSGAEDTQYF
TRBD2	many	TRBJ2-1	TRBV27	TGTGCCAGCACACGACTAGCGGGCTACAATGAGCAGTTCTTC	CASTRLAGYNEQFF
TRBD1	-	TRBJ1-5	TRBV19	TGTGCCAGTAGTATTTGGGACAGGATAGACCAGCCCCAGCATTTT	CASSIWDRIDQPQHF
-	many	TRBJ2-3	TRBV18	TGTGCCAGCTCACCAGAAAGTGGGTCTACGCAGTATTTT	CASSPESGSTQYF
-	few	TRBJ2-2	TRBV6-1	TGTGCCAGCAGTGAAGCAAAGCGGGCCAGTCGGAACACCGGGGAGCTGTTTTTT	CASSEAKRASRNTGELFF
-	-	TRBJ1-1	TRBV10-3	TGTGCCATCAGCCAAAACACTGAAGCTTTCTTT	CAISQNTEAFF
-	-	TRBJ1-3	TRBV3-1	TGTGCCAGCCGCCCACAGGGCCATGGAAACACCATATATTTT	CASRPQGHGNTIYF
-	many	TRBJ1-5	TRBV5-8	TGTGCCAGCAGACCATCCGGCCACTATAGCAATCAGCCCCAGCATTTT	CASRPSGHYSNQPQHF
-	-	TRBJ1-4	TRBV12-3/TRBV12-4	TGTGCCAGCCACCCTAGGGATGGTGAAAAACTGTTTTTT	CASHPRDGEKLFF